What follows are 12 T cell receptor beta chains derived from one specimen sequenced in a study of neurological immune-mediated disorders. TCRdb re-called the 5' RACE reads with MiXCR, one entry per CDR3 protein. The repertoire holds about 55,000 distinct CDR3 sequences, with approximately 4% as singletons. Sequencing was carried out using PBMCs. All receptors derive from a man aged 45 to 65 with multiple sclerosis.

Note on this clonotype: At one of its ends the junction is not consistent with the germline gene, which may arise from a read error. The chain joins TRBV5-1 to TRBJ1-5; tentatively, D is TRBD1 (5 bases). This CDR3 region has 15 residues. The germline gives CDR1 SGHRS, CDR2 YFSETQ. The CDR3 reads CASSVDSTQNQPQNF. The CDR3 region has the DNA TGCGCCAGCAGCGTCGACAGTACCCAAAATCAGCCCCAGAATTTT.

This clonotype has more than one count but fewer than ten. This chain joins TRBV12-3 or TRBV12-4 and TRBJ2-1; 13 positions match TRBD2. The V and J ends lost 5 bases and 14 bases, in that order; junction bases with no gene match: 9. The CDR3 is 14 amino acids. The CDR3 loop reads CASSPSGTSGKEFF. The CDR3 nucleotides are TGTGCCAGCAGTCCCTCCGGGACTAGCGGGAAGGAGTTCTTC.

This clonotype has ten or more counts. The chain recombines TRBV10-3 with TRBJ2-3; no reliable D call. V lost 7 bases and J 2 bases, leaving 13 bases between the germline ends. The CDR3 covers 14 residues. The germline gives CDR1 ENHRY, CDR2 SYGVKD. The CDR3 is CAIKHLSFTDTQYF. Here the CDR3 DNA reads TGTGCCATCAAACACCTCAGTTTCACAGATACGCAGTATTTT.

In this sample, this clonotype turned up many times. V is TRBV20-1 and J is TRBJ1-6; D might be TRBD1 (5 bases). V was cut by 6 bases and J by 10 bases, with 22 bases left in between. The germline V gene encodes CDR1 DFQATT and CDR2 SNEGSKA (reference sequence). The CDR3 runs 15 residues. The chain's CDR3 is CSAAGTATVRSPLHF. In DNA form, the CDR3 reads TGCAGTGCCGCCGGGACGGCGACGGTGAGGTCACCCCTCCACTTT.

This clonotype was observed many times. The rearrangement uses TRBV28 and TRBJ2-3; D might be TRBD1 (5 bases). Looked up from germline, CDR1 is MDHEN and CDR2 is SYDVKM. This CDR3 contains 16 residues. Trimming removed 5 bases at V and 1 base at J, with 16 bases between. The CDR3: CASSLDQGTGTDTQYF. The CDR3 DNA sequence: TGTGCCAGCAGTCTAGACCAGGGTACGGGCACAGATACGCAGTATTTT. The complete variable domain, with remaining parts taken from reference TRBV28 and TRBJ2-3, reads DVKVTQSSRYLVKRTGEKVFLECVQDMDHENMFWYRQDPGLGLRLIYFSYDVKMKEKGDIPEGYSVSREKKERFSLILESASTNQTSMYLCASSLDQGTGTDTQYFGPGTRLTVL.

This clonotype was counted many times. This chain links TRBV2 with TRBJ1-3; 9 bases line up with TRBD1. The germline CDR1 and CDR2 sequences are SNHLY and FYNNEI. V lost 5 bases, J lost 1 base, and 6 bases stayed unmatched. The CDR3 contains 16 residues. The CDR3 DNA reads TGTGCCAGCAGTATACGGACAGGGGCTTCTGGAAACACCATATATTTT. This translates into CASSIRTGASGNTIYF.

This clonotype has a count of ten or more. The chain carries TRBV5-1 and TRBJ1-1, with D perhaps matching TRBD1 (5 bases). This CDR3 has 15 amino acids. V was shortened by 2 bases and J by 1 base, with 12 bases between the two germline ends. Germline V gene data show CDR1 as SGHRS and CDR2 as YFSETQ. The CDR3 nucleotides read TGCGCCAGCAGCTTATCCGGGACCGCGAACACTGAAGCTTTCTTT. This gives the protein CASSLSGTANTEAFF.

In this sample, this clonotype turned up once. This chain connects TRBV4-1 to TRBJ1-2; D possibly corresponds to TRBD1 (6 bases). The germline V and J ends were trimmed by 4 bases and 7 bases, with 22 bases remaining between them. Germline CDR1 MGHRA, CDR2 YSYEKL. This CDR3 is built from 16 residues. The CDR3 here is CASSPGAGPGVSGYTF. The CDR3 coding sequence is TGCGCCAGCAGCCCGGGGGCTGGTCCTGGAGTGTCTGGCTACACCTTC.

This clonotype was picked up many times. The rearrangement links TRBV9 to TRBJ2-3; D possibly corresponds to TRBD2 (6 bases). This CDR3 region has 14 residues. V gave up 3 bases and J gave up 4 bases, with 12 bases separating them. Germline assignment: CDR1 SGDLS and CDR2 YYNGEE. The CDR3 DNA follows: TGTGCCAGCAGCGGGACTACTAGGGCAGATACGCAGTATTTT. It translates to CASSGTTRADTQYF.

This clonotype came up many times. The V call is TRBV24-1, the J call TRBJ2-2; D is perhaps TRBD2 (6 bases). This CDR3 comprises 14 residues. Trimming left V 9 bases short and J 0 bases short, with 10 bases between. Germline CDR1 is KGHDR and CDR2 is SFDVKD. The CDR3 DNA reads as TGTGCCACCGGCGGGGTCTCGAACACCGGGGAGCTGTTTTTT. Protein: CATGGVSNTGELFF.

This clonotype was observed many times. V is TRBV2 and J is TRBJ2-7; the D is unclear. The CDR3 runs to 12 residues. Looked up from germline, CDR1 is SNHLY and CDR2 is FYNNEI. Trimming shortened V by 5 bases and J by 3 bases, and 8 bases separated the two germline ends. CDR3 region: CASSNRNYEQYF. DNA of the CDR3: TGTGCCAGCAGTAATAGGAACTACGAGCAGTACTTC.

In this sample, this clonotype turned up many times. Here the CDR3 DNA reads TGCGCCAGCAGCTTGGTGGGGGAACTGAAATTGAACACTGAAGCTTTCTTT. Translating gives CASSLVGELKLNTEAFF. The genes are TRBV5-1 and TRBJ1-1; possibly TRBD1 for D (5 bases). The CDR3 totals 17 residues. V lost 0 bases and J lost 0, with 15 bases in between. Germline-derived CDR1 and CDR2 are SGHRS and YFSETQ.